This T cell receptor (beta chain) was identified in a study of T cell repertoires in cytomegalovirus infection. Study context: Peptides in the study included HLA-C-restricted and HLA-B-restricted CMV epitopes. Carrying CMV and the relevant HLA type showed in public TCR beta signatures.

This clonotype came up once. Its cognate antigen is unknown. Study-wide results and limits: Summed public TCR beta family frequency identified CMV carriers bearing the relevant HLA. Dominating the ex vivo response were TCR beta clonotypes that were CMV-specific and HLA-C-restricted.

TCRdb redid the calling of the reads with MiXCR, one entry per CDR3 protein. The table has nearly 700,000 distinct CDR3 sequences, roughly 36% seen once; the top ten hold roughly 20%. The germline V gene encodes CDR1 DFQATT and CDR2 SNEGSKA (reference sequence). The length of the CDR3 is 11 residues. Trimming at V came to 5 bases and at J to 7 bases, leaving 2 bases not matched to a gene. The material was cultured PBMCs, obtained from culture after CMV antigen stimulation. The chain uses TRBV20-1 and TRBJ2-1, with TRBD2 identical over 7 bases. This TCR derives from a human donor in good health (CMV status not recorded). Some clones in this sample may be carry-over from other donors' samples. The CDR3 DNA is TGCAGTGCTTGGGGGGGAAATGAGCAGTTCTTC. Encoded protein: CSAWGGNEQFF.